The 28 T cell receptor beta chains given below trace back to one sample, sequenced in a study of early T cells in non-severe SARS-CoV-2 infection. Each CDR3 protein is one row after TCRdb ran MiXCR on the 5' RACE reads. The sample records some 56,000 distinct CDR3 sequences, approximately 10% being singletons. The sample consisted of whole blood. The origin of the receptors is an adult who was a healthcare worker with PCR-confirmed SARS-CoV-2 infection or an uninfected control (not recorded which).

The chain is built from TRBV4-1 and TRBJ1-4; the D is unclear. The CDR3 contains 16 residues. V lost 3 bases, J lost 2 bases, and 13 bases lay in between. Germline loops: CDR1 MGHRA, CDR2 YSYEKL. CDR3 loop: CASSHTRRVTNEKLFF. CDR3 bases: TGCGCCAGCAGCCACACGAGGAGGGTGACTAATGAAAAACTGTTTTTT.

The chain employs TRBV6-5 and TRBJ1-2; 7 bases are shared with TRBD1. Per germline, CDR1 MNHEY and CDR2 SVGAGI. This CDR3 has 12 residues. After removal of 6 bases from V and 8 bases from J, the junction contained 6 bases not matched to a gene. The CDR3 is CASRGGFRGYTF. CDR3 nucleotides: TGTGCCAGCAGAGGGGGCTTCCGGGGCTACACCTTC.

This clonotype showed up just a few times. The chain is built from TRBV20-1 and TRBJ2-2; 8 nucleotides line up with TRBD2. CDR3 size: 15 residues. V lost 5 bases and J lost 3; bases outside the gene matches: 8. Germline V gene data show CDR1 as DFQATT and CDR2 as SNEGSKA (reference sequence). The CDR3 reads CSASRSGRDTGELFF. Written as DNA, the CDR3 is TGCAGTGCTTCGAGGTCCGGGAGGGACACCGGGGAGCTGTTTTTT.

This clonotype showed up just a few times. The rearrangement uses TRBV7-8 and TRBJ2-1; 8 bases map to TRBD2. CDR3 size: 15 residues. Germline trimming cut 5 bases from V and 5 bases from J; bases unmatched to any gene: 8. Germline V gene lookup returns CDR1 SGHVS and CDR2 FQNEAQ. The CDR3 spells CASSATGTRNNEQFF. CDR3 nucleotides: TGTGCCAGCAGCGCGACCGGGACTAGAAACAATGAGCAGTTCTTC.

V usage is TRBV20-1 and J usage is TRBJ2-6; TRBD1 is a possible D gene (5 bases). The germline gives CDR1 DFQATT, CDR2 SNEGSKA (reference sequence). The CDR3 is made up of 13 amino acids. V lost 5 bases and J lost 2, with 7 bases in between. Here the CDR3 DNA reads TGCAGTGCTGCAGGGACTGGGGCCAACGTCCTGACTTTC. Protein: CSAAGTGANVLTF.

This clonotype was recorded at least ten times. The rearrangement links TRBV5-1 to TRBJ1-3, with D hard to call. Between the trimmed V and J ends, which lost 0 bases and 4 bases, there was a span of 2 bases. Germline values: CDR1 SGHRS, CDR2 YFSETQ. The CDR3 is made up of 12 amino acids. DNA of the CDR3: TGCGCCAGCAGCTTGGACGGAAACACCATATATTTT. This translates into CASSLDGNTIYF.

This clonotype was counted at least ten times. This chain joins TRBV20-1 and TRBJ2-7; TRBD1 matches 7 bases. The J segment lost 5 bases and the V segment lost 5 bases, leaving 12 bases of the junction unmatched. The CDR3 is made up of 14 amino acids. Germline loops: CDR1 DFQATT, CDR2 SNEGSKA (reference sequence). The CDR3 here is CSARRPDRAHEQYF. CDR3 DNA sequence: TGCAGTGCTCGAAGACCTGACAGGGCTCACGAGCAGTACTTC.

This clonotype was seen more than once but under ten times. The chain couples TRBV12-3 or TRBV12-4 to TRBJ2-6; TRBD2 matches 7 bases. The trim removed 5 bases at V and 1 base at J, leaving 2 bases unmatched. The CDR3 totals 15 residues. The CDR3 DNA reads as TGTGCCAGCAGTGTCGGGAGGTCTGGGGCCAACGTCCTGACTTTC. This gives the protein CASSVGRSGANVLTF.

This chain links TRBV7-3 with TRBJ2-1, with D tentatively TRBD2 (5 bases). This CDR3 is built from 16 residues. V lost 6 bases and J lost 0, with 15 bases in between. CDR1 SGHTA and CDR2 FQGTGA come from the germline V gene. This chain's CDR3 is CASSRSGGISYNEQFF. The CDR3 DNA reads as TGTGCCAGCAGTCGCAGCGGAGGCATCTCCTACAATGAGCAGTTCTTC.

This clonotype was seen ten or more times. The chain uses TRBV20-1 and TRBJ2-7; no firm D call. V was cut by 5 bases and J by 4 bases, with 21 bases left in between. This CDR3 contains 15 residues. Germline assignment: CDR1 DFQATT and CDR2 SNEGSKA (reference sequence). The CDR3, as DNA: TGCAGTGCTGAGTCCCTTGAGACGGGCGTATACGAGCAGTACTTC. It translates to CSAESLETGVYEQYF.

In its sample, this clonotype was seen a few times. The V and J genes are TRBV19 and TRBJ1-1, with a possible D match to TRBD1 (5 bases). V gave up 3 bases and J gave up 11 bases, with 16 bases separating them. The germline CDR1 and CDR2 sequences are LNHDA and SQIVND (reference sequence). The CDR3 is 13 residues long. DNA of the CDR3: TGTGCCAGTAGTATCCCGGGACGTAGGTGGGCTTTCTTT. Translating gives CASSIPGRRWAFF. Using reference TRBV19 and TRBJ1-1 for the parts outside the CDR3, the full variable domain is DGGITQSPKYLFRKEGQNVTLSCEQNLNHDAMYWYRQDPGQGLRLIYYSQIVNDFQKGDIAEGYSVSREKKESFPLTVTSAQKNPTAFYLCASSIPGRRWAFFGQGTRLTVV.

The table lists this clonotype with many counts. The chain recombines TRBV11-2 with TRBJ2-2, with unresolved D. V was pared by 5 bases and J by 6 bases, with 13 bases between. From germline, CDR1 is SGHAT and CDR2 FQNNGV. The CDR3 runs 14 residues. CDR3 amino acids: CASSLDKYAGELFF. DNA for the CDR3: TGTGCCAGCAGCCTCGACAAATACGCCGGGGAGCTGTTTTTT.

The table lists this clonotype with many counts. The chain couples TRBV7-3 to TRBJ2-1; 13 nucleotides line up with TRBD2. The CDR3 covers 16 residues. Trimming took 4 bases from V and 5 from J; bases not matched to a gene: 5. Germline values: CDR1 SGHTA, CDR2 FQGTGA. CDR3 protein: CASSSRGLAGNNEQFF. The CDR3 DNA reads TGTGCCAGCAGCTCTCGGGGACTAGCGGGAAACAATGAGCAGTTCTTC.

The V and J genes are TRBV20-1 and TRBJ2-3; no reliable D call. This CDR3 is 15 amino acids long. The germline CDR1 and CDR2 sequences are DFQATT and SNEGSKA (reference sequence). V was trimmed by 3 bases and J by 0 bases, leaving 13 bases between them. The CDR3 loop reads CSASSAQTSTDTQYF. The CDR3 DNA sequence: TGCAGTGCTAGTTCGGCGCAGACTAGCACAGATACGCAGTATTTT.

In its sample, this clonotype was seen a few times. CDR3 sequence reads: CASSRGQGLRNTEAFF. The CDR3 nucleotides read TGTGCCAGCAGCCGAGGACAGGGATTGAGGAACACTGAAGCTTTCTTT. The V and J genes are TRBV11-2 and TRBJ1-1; 8 bases are a match to TRBD1. The V segment lost 5 bases and the J segment 1 base; nucleotides outside the gene matches: 9. Germline assignment: CDR1 SGHAT and CDR2 FQNNGV. The CDR3 is 16 residues long.

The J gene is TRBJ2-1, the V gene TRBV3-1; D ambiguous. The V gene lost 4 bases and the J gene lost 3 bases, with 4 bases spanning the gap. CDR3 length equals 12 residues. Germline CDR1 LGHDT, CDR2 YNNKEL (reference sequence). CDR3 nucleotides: TGTGCCAGCAGCCCCTTCTACAATGAGCAGTTCTTC. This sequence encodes CASSPFYNEQFF.

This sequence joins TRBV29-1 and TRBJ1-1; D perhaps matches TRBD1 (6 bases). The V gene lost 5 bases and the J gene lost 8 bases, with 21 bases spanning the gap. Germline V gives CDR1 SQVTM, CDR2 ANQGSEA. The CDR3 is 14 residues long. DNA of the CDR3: TGCAGCGTTCCCCCCTCTCATCGGACAGCAGAAGCTTTCTTT. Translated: CSVPPSHRTAEAFF.

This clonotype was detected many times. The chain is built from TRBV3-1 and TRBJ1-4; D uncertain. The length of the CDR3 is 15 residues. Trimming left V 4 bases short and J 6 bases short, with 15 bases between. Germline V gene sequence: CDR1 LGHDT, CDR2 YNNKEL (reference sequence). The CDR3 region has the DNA TGTGCCAGCAGCCCGACCGCCTCCTGGGATGAAAAACTGTTTTTT. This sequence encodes CASSPTASWDEKLFF. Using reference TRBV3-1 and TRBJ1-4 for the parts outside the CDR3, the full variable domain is DTAVSQTPKYLVTQMGNDKSIKCEQNLGHDTMYWYKQDSKKFLKIMFSYNNKELIINETVPNRFSPKSPDKAHLNLHINSLELGDSAVYFCASSPTASWDEKLFFGSGTQLSVL.

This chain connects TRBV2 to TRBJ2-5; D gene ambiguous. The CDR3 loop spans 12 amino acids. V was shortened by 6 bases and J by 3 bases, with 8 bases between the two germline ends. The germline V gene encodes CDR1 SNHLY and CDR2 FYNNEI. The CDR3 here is CASRGGEETQYF. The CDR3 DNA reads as TGTGCCAGCAGGGGTGGGGAAGAGACCCAGTACTTC.

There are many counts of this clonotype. The DNA of the CDR3 is TGTGCCAGCAGTTATGGGACTCGAGAGACCCAGTACTTC. Translated, it gives CASSYGTRETQYF. This rearrangement joins TRBV5-4 to TRBJ2-5; D is possibly TRBD2 (6 bases). CDR3 length: 13 amino acids. Trimming left V 5 bases short and J 4 bases short, with 12 bases between. CDR1 is SGHNT and CDR2 is YYREEE in the germline V gene (reference sequence).

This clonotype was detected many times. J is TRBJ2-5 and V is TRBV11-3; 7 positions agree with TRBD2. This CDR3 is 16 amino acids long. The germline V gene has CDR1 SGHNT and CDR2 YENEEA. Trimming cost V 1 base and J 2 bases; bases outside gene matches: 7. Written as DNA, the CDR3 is TGTGCCAGCAGCTTAGGGTCCGCGGGAGCTCAAGAGACCCAGTACTTC. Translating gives CASSLGSAGAQETQYF.

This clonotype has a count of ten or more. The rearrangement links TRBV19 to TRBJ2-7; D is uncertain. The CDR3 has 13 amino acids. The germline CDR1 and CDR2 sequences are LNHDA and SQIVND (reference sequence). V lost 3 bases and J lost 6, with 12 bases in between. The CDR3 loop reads CASSIEGLSEQYF. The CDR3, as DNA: TGTGCCAGTAGTATCGAAGGTCTGAGCGAGCAGTACTTC.

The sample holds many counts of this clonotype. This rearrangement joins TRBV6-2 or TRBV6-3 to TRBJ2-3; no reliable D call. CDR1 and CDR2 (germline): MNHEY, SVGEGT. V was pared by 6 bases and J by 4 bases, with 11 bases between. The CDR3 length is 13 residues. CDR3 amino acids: CASSYGRADTQYF. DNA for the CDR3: TGTGCCAGCAGCTACGGACGGGCAGATACGCAGTATTTT.

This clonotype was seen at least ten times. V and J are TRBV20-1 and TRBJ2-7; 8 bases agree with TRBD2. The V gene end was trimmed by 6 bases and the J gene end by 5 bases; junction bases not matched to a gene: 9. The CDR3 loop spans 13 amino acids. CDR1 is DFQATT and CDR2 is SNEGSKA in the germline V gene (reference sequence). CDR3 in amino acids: CSASSGLPNEQYF. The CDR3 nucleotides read TGCAGTGCCTCTAGCGGGTTGCCTAACGAGCAGTACTTC.

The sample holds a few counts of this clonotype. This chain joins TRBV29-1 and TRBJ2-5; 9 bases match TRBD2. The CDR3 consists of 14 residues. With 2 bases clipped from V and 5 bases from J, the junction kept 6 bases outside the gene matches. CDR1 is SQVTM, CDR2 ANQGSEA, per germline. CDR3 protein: CSVERGAGGETQYF. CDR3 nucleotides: TGCAGCGTTGAAAGGGGAGCGGGAGGTGAGACCCAGTACTTC.

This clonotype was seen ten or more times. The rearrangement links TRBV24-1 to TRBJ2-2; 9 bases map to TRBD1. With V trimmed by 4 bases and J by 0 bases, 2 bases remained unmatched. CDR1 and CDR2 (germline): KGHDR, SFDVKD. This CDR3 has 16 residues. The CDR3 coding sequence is TGTGCCACCAGTGAATGGACAGGGGCGAACACCGGGGAGCTGTTTTTT. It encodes CATSEWTGANTGELFF.

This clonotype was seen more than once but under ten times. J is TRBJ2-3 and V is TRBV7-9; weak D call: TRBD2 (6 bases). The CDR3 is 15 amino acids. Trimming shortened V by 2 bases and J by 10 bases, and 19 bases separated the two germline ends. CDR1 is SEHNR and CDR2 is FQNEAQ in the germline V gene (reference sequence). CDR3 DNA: TGTGCCAGCAGCTTAAACCCAGGGCGCGGGAAGGCGCAGTATTTT. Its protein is CASSLNPGRGKAQYF.

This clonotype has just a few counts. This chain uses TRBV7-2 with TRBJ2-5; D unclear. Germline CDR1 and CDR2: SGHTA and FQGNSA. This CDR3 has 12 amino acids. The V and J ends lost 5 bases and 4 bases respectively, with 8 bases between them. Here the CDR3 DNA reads TGTGCCAGCAGCCCCTTGCGAGAGACCCAGTACTTC. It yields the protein CASSPLRETQYF.